The clone carrying this T cell receptor (beta chain) was observed once. Its antigen remains unknown. The source of the sample is a study of metastatic and nonmetastatic thyroid tumors. Study overall: Comparison of repertoires was carried out across blood and tumor or nodule tissue from malignant and benign thyroid patients. Study results and caveats: Across blood and tumor, TCR beta diversity in malignant thyroid tumors was reportedly significantly higher than in benign nodules.

Authors' data handling: In papillary thyroid cancer, a distant-metastasis classifier was built using CDR3 differences across clinicopathological groups. TCRdb called clones again from the PCR reads with MiXCR. These V and J calls rely on TCRdb rather than the paper's analysis. The table has approximately 14,000 clones, roughly 34% seen once. Germline V gene data show CDR1 as SNHLY and CDR2 as FYNNEI. J was trimmed by 15 bases and V by 6 bases; bases with no gene match: 14. The CDR3 totals 13 residues. Until they underwent thyroid surgery, no patient had received any treatment. The specimen sequenced was tumor tissue. This chain links TRBV2 with TRBJ1-5, with TRBD1 identical over 7 bases. The sequence derives from a male donor with papillary thyroid cancer or a benign thyroid nodule (not recorded which). Some clones in this sample may be carry-over from other donors' samples. The CDR3 DNA sequence: TGTGCCAGCAGGACAGGGAGGGTTCAGCGCCCGCATTTT. Protein product: CASRTGRVQRPHF.